A single sample is the source of the 20 T cell receptor beta chains below, sequenced in a study of shared clonotypes between healthy human individuals. TCRdb's table, derived via immunoSEQ multiplex PCR, lists solely in-frame clones and lacks some. The data hold under 1,100,000 clones, with roughly 75% observed a single time. Specimen: memory CD4+ T cells sorted from blood. As to subset: CD45RA-negative fraction. The receptors were gathered from a man aged 18 to 30 in good health.

The rearrangement joins TRBV19 to TRBJ1-5; D not certain. With 6 bases removed from V and 4 bases from J, the gap between germline ends came to 13 bases. This CDR3 region has 14 residues. In germline, CDR1 is LNHDA, CDR2 SQIVND (reference sequence). This CDR3 is CASSPETSNQPQHF. Here the CDR3 DNA reads TGTGCCAGTAGCCCGGAGACTAGTAATCAGCCCCAGCATTTT.

Turning to this clone: This same CDR3 is encoded by further DNA sequences in the sample. The chain is built from TRBV18 and TRBJ2-3; D unresolved. The CDR3 contains 11 residues. Looked up from germline, CDR1 is KGHSH and CDR2 is LQKENI. V lost 5 bases and J 2 bases, leaving 2 bases between the germline ends. The CDR3 sequence: CASSYTDTQYF. The CDR3 nucleotides read TGTGCCAGCTCATACACAGATACGCAGTATTTT.

The genes are TRBV5-1 and TRBJ2-5, with 8 bases aligning to TRBD1. The CDR3 is 16 amino acids. The V segment lost 3 bases and the J segment 2 bases; nucleotides outside the gene matches: 9. CDR1 and CDR2 (germline): SGHRS, YFSETQ. This CDR3 reads CASSWGQVGKQETQYF. CDR3 sequence (DNA): TGCGCCAGCAGCTGGGGACAGGTCGGAAAACAAGAGACCCAGTACTTC.

The chain links TRBV11-2 to TRBJ2-3, with 8 positions matching TRBD1. Germline CDR1 SGHAT, CDR2 FQNNGV. The CDR3 contains 19 residues. The junction had 17 bases not matched to a gene; V was cut back by 1 base and J by 5 bases. In DNA, the CDR3 is TGTGCCAGCAGCTTAGCCTCAGACCCGACAGGGGTGGTGTTAGATACGCAGTATTTT. It encodes CASSLASDPTGVVLDTQYF.

The chain is built from TRBV27 and TRBJ2-5; no reliable D call. Matching the DNA end better, TRBJ2-7 makes the J call doubtful. This CDR3 is built from 15 residues. The germline CDR1 and CDR2 sequences are MNHEY and SMNVEV (reference sequence). The CDR3 DNA follows: TGTGCCAGCAGGGTTGGGTACCAGCCTTCAGGCGAGCAGTACTTC. Translated: CASRVGYQPSGEQYF.

V usage is TRBV27 and J usage is TRBJ2-7; 9 positions match TRBD1. After removal of 5 bases from V and 7 bases from J, the junction contained 6 bases not matched to a gene. The CDR3 has 13 amino acids. Germline lookup yields CDR1 MNHEY and CDR2 SMNVEV (reference sequence). This chain's CDR3 is CASSPQGAGEQYF. The CDR3 DNA follows: TGTGCCAGCAGTCCACAGGGGGCGGGGGAGCAGTACTTC.

The chain employs TRBV14 and TRBJ2-7; 9 positions match TRBD1. The germline V gene has CDR1 SGHDN and CDR2 FVKESK. The CDR3 consists of 15 residues. Unmatched junction bases numbered 4, after V lost 4 bases and J lost 0 bases. CDR3: CASSRQGDSSYEQYF. Written as DNA, the CDR3 is TGTGCCAGCAGCCGACAGGGGGACAGCTCCTACGAGCAGTACTTC.

This rearrangement joins TRBV6-6 to TRBJ1-1, with D possibly being TRBD1 (5 bases). The V end lost 6 bases, the J end lost 2 bases, and 10 bases lay between the germline ends. CDR1 MNHNY and CDR2 SVGAGI come from the germline V gene (reference sequence). The CDR3 runs to 13 residues. The CDR3 DNA reads as TGTGCCAGCAGCCTAGACAGTAACACTGAAGCTTTCTTT. As protein: CASSLDSNTEAFF.

The chain has TRBV6-6 and TRBJ1-3; tentative D call: TRBD1 (6 bases). Per germline, CDR1 MNHNY and CDR2 SVGAGI (reference sequence). V lost 2 bases and J 0 bases, leaving 11 bases between the germline ends. The length of the CDR3 is 16 residues. The DNA for the CDR3 is TGTGCCAGCAGTTACCCCCCGGACAGCTCTGGAAACACCATATATTTT. Amino acids: CASSYPPDSSGNTIYF.

The V gene is TRBV7-3, the J gene TRBJ2-5; D call uncertain. The CDR3 spans 13 residues. Trimming cost V 2 bases and J 0 bases, with 4 bases left between them. Per germline, CDR1 SGHTA and CDR2 FQGTGA. The CDR3, as DNA: TGTGCCAGCAGCTTATCCCACCAAGAGACCCAGTACTTC. This encodes CASSLSHQETQYF.

CDR3 nucleotides: TGTGCCAGCATCCTTCTCTGGACAGGAGACTCCTACGAGCAGTACTTC. Its protein is CASILLWTGDSYEQYF. This chain links TRBV2 with TRBJ2-7, with 7 bases fitting TRBD1. Germline V CDR1 and CDR2: SNHLY, FYNNEI. Trimming at V came to 7 bases and at J to 0 bases, leaving 12 bases not matched to a gene. The CDR3 has 16 residues.

The chain has TRBV18 and TRBJ2-6; D not certain. Germline V gives CDR1 KGHSH, CDR2 LQKENI. The CDR3 is 16 amino acids. V dropped 0 bases and J dropped 2 bases, with 8 bases sitting between them. The CDR3 reads CASSPPIDPGANVLTF. In DNA form, the CDR3 reads TGTGCCAGCTCACCACCGATCGACCCTGGGGCCAACGTCCTGACTTTC. Drawing the rest from reference TRBV18 and TRBJ2-6, the complete variable domain is NAGVMQNPRHLVRRRGQEARLRCSPMKGHSHVYWYRQLPEEGLKFMVYLQKENIIDESGMPKERFSAEFPKEGPSILRIQQVVRGDSAAYFCASSPPIDPGANVLTFGAGSRLTVL.

The V gene is TRBV27, the J gene TRBJ2-2; TRBD1 agrees at 7 bases. After removal of 6 bases from V and 7 bases from J, the junction contained 8 bases not matched to a gene. The CDR3 length is 14 residues. The germline V gene encodes CDR1 MNHEY and CDR2 SMNVEV (reference sequence). CDR3: CASRDRVVGGELFF. CDR3 nucleotide sequence: TGTGCCAGCAGAGACAGGGTGGTCGGCGGGGAGCTGTTTTTT.

The J gene is TRBJ2-7, the V gene TRBV5-1; 11 positions agree with TRBD1. The V segment lost 5 bases and the J segment 4 bases; nucleotides outside the gene matches: 14. Germline CDR1 reads SGHRS; CDR2 reads YFSETQ. The length of the CDR3 is 17 residues. The CDR3 here is CASRVGHVGTGGYEQYF. The CDR3 nucleotides are TGCGCCAGCAGGGTTGGTCATGTCGGGACAGGGGGGTACGAGCAGTACTTC.

The J gene is TRBJ1-5, the V gene TRBV6-6; D is unresolved. Trimming removed 7 bases at V and 4 bases at J, with 11 bases between. The CDR3 is 13 residues long. In germline, CDR1 is MNHNY, CDR2 SVGAGI (reference sequence). The DNA for the CDR3 is TGTGCCAGCATTTCAATGGCGAATCAGCCCCAGCATTTT. Translation: CASISMANQPQHF.

The V gene is TRBV29-1, the J gene TRBJ2-7; 12 positions match TRBD1. With V trimmed by 6 bases and J by 4 bases, 4 bases remained unmatched. CDR1 and CDR2 (germline): SQVTM, ANQGSEA. The CDR3 is 13 residues long. This CDR3 is CSVGQGARYEQYF. Written as DNA, the CDR3 is TGCAGCGTGGGACAGGGGGCTCGATACGAGCAGTACTTC.

This rearrangement joins TRBV19 to TRBJ2-7; D gene unclear. The germline gives CDR1 LNHDA, CDR2 SQIVND (reference sequence). The length of the CDR3 is 13 residues. V was trimmed by 1 base and J by 3 bases, leaving 7 bases between them. The CDR3 reads CASSIGSGYEQYF. The CDR3 nucleotides are TGTGCCAGTAGTATAGGGTCGGGCTACGAGCAGTACTTC.

V gene TRBV5-1 combines with J gene TRBJ1-5; 11 bases are shared with TRBD1. V lost 3 bases and J lost 2; bases outside the gene matches: 1. This CDR3 spans 15 amino acids. Germline V gene lookup returns CDR1 SGHRS and CDR2 YFSETQ. The CDR3 nucleotides read TGCGCCAGCAGCTCGGGACAGGGGGGCAATCAGCCCCAGCATTTT. Encoded protein: CASSSGQGGNQPQHF.

This sequence joins TRBV4-2 and TRBJ2-2; 12 nucleotides align to TRBD2. The V and J ends lost 4 bases and 7 bases, in that order; junction bases with no gene match: 7. The CDR3 is 16 residues long. Germline V CDR1 and CDR2: LGHNA, YNFKEQ. Written as DNA, the CDR3 is TGTGCCAGCAGCCCTCTAGCGGGGGGGCCTGGCGGGGAGCTGTTTTTT. Translating gives CASSPLAGGPGGELFF.

V is TRBV2 and J is TRBJ2-5; D is ambiguous. The ends were cut back, 5 bases at V and 5 bases at J, with 12 bases in the middle. Looked up from germline, CDR1 is SNHLY and CDR2 is FYNNEI. This CDR3 spans 13 amino acids. The CDR3: CASSLAGWETQYF. The CDR3 region has the DNA TGTGCCAGCAGTCTGGCAGGATGGGAGACCCAGTACTTC.